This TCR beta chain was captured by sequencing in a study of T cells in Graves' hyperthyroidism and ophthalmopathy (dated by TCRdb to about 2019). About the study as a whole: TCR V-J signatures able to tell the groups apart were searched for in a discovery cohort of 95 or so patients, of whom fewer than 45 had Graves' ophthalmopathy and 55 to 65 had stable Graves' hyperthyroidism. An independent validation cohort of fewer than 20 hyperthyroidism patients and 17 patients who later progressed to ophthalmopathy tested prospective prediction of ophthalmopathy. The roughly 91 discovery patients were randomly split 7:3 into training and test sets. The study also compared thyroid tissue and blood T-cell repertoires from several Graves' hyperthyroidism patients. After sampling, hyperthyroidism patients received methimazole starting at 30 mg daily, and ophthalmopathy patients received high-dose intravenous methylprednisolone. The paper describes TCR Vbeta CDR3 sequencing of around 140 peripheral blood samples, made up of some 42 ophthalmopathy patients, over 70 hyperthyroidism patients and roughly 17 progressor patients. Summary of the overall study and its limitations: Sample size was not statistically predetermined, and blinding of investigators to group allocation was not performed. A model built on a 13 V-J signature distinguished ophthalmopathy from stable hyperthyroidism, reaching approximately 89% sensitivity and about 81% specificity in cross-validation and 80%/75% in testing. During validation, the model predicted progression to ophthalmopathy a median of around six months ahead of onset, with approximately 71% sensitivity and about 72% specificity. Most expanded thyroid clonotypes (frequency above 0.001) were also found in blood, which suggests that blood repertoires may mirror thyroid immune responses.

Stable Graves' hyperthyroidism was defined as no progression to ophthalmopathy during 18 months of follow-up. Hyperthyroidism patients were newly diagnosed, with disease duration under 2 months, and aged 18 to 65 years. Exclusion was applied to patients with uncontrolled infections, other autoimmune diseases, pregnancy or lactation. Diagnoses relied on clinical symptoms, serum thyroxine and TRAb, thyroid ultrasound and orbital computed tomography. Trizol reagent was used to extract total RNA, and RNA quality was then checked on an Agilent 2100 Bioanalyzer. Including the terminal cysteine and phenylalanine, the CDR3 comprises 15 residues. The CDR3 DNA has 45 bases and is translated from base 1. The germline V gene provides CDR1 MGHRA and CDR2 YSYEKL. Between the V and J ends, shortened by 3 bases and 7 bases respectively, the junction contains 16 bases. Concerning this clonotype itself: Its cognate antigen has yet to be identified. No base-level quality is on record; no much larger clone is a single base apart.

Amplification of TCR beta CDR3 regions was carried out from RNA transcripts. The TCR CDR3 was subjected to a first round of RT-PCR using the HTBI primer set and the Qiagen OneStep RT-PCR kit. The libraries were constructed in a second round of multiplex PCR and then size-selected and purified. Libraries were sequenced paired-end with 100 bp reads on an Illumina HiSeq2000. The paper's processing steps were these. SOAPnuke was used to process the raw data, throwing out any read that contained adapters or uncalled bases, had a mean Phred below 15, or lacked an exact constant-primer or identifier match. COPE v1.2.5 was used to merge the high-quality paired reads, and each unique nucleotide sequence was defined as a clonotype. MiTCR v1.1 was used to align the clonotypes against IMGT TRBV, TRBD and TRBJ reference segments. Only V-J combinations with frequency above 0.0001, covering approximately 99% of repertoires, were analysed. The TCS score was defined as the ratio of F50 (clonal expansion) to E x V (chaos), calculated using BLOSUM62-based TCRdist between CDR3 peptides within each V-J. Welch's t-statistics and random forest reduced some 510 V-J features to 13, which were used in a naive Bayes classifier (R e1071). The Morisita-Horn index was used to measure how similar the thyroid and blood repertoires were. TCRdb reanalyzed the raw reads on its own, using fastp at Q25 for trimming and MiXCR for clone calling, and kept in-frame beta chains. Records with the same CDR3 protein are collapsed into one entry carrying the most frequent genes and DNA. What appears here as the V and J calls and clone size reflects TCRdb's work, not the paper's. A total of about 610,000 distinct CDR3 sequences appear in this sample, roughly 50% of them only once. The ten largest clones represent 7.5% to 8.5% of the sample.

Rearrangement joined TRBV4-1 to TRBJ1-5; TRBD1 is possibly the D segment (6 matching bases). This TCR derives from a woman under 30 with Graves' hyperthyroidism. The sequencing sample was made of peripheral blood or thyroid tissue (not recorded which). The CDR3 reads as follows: CASSQPGAPSQPQHF. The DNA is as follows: TGCGCCAGCAGCCAGCCAGGGGCCCCTAGCCAGCCCCAGCATTTT.